The source of this TCR beta chain is a study of blood T cell repertoires in COVID-19. Study overall: Collection of acute and convalescent COVID-19 samples took place in the United States, Italy and Spain. The analysed material was cDNA or gDNA that came from T cells, B-cell-depleted T cells, or PBMCs.

Per the study methods: Cell counts per sample came from amplifying reference gene primers. Assay used: immunoSEQ multiplex PCR; TCRdb lists only in-frame clones, some missing. That table is the source of V, J and clone size, and D and trimming were worked out from the DNA. The data contain about 170,000 clones, approximately 86% of them seen just once; the ten biggest clones take up approximately 10%. Sequencing input: peripheral blood. The receptor comes from an elderly woman with active or convalescent COVID-19.

CDR3 amino acids: CASSLVQGNAEAFF. CDR3 sequence (DNA): TGTGCCAGCAGCTTAGTACAGGGGAATGCTGAAGCTTTCTTT. The rearrangement links TRBV7-9 to TRBJ1-1; TRBD1 matches 7 bases. The V gene end was trimmed by 1 base and the J gene end by 6 bases; junction bases not matched to a gene: 5. Germline lookup yields CDR1 SEHNR and CDR2 FQNEAQ (reference sequence). This CDR3 is built from 14 residues.